This passage covers 24 T cell receptor beta chains from one sample sequenced in a study of OX40 agonist ivuxolimab in advanced cancers. The data were produced by immunoSEQ multiplex PCR, yet TCRdb's version contains in-frame clones alone and is incomplete. This sample has fewer than 95,000 clones, with 70% to 90% found just once. Sequencing was performed on CD4+ or CD8+ T cells sorted from blood, taken in a trial of the OX40 agonist ivuxolimab. The receptors stem from an adult with an advanced solid tumor such as melanoma, head and neck, liver or kidney cancer.

The chain joins TRBV9 to TRBJ2-7, with D uncertain. Between the trimmed V and J ends, which lost 0 bases and 2 bases, there was a span of 12 bases. Germline CDR1 is SGDLS and CDR2 is YYNGEE. CDR3 length equals 15 residues. CDR3 protein: CASSVADNLAYEQYF. DNA of the CDR3: TGTGCCAGCAGCGTAGCAGACAACCTGGCCTACGAGCAGTACTTC.

This clone was seen a single time. This chain uses TRBV7-3 with TRBJ2-1; no reliable D call. The CDR3 has 17 residues. Germline loops: CDR1 SGHTA, CDR2 FQGTGA. V shed 6 bases and J shed 4 bases, with 22 bases lying between them. CDR3 sequence: CASSSGRTRASYNEQFF. CDR3 DNA: TGTGCCAGCAGTTCTGGTCGTACAAGGGCATCATACAATGAGCAGTTCTTC.

The chain couples TRBV9 to TRBJ2-3, with unresolved D. This CDR3 is 14 amino acids long. Germline values: CDR1 SGDLS, CDR2 YYNGEE. Deletions cut 4 bases from V and 5 bases from J, with 14 bases between. CDR3 nucleotide sequence: TGTGCCAGCAGCCCCTCGGGTCCGGGAGATACGCAGTATTTT. Amino acid sequence: CASSPSGPGDTQYF.

This chain links TRBV9 with TRBJ2-1, with TRBD2 matching 12 bases. V lost 2 bases to trimming and J lost 4 bases; unmatched junction nucleotides: 1. Germline CDR1 is SGDLS and CDR2 is YYNGEE. This CDR3 is built from 15 residues. The DNA of the CDR3 is TGTGCCAGCAGCGTCACTAGCGGGGGGTACAATGAGCAGTTCTTC. Translated, it gives CASSVTSGGYNEQFF.

The chain has TRBV29-1 and TRBJ2-1; 8 nucleotides align to TRBD2. The CDR3 consists of 13 residues. V was clipped by 8 bases and J by 9 bases; unmatched bases: 12. The germline V gene has CDR1 SQVTM and CDR2 ANQGSEA. CDR3 sequence: CSLEKTSEGEQFF. CDR3 nucleotides: TGCAGCCTGGAGAAGACTAGCGAGGGTGAGCAGTTCTTC.

This chain links TRBV5-1 with TRBJ2-7; no clear D. CDR1 and CDR2 (germline): SGHRS, YFSETQ. The CDR3 totals 12 residues. Trimming pared 3 bases from V and 7 bases from J, leaving 11 bases between. The CDR3 sequence: CASSSRAEEQYF. The CDR3 DNA sequence: TGCGCCAGCAGCTCGCGTGCTGAGGAGCAGTACTTC.

This chain joins TRBV28 and TRBJ1-1, with D perhaps matching TRBD1 (5 bases). V was shortened by 6 bases and J by 1 base, with 15 bases between the two germline ends. The CDR3 totals 15 residues. Germline assignment: CDR1 MDHEN and CDR2 SYDVKM. The CDR3 region is CASRSSPTGNTEAFF. The DNA of the CDR3 is TGTGCCAGCAGATCGTCGCCTACAGGGAACACTGAAGCTTTCTTT.

J is TRBJ2-5 and V is TRBV5-1, with a possible D match to TRBD2 (6 bases). Germline CDR1 and CDR2: SGHRS and YFSETQ. Trimming left V 3 bases short and J 5 bases short, with 14 bases between. The length of the CDR3 is 14 residues. The chain's CDR3 is CASSSSTSFETQYF. CDR3 DNA sequence: TGCGCCAGCAGCTCCTCGACTAGTTTTGAGACCCAGTACTTC. Complete variable domain (other parts from reference TRBV5-1 and TRBJ2-5): KAGVTQTPRYLIKTRGQQVTLSCSPISGHRSVSWYQQTPGQGLQFLFEYFSETQRNKGNFPGRFSGRQFSNSRSEMNVSTLELGDSALYLCASSSSTSFETQYFGPGTRLLVL.

V is TRBV4-1 and J is TRBJ2-7; 12 bases map to TRBD2. Germline CDR1 is MGHRA and CDR2 is YSYEKL. The V gene end was trimmed by 0 bases and the J gene end by 6 bases; junction bases not matched to a gene: 6. The CDR3 runs 16 residues. CDR3 coding DNA: TGCGCCAGCAGCCAAGAACCCGGGACTAGCGGGCGCGAGCAGTACTTC. Its protein is CASSQEPGTSGREQYF.

This chain links TRBV7-6 with TRBJ2-3, with D tentatively TRBD1 (5 bases). The CDR3 runs 13 residues. Trimming removed 6 bases from V and 3 bases from J, with 10 bases in between. Germline V gives CDR1 SGHVS, CDR2 FNYEAQ. The CDR3 coding sequence is TGTGCCAGCAGGAACGCAGGGACAGATACGCAGTATTTT. This encodes CASRNAGTDTQYF. The whole variable domain, filled in from reference TRBV7-6 and TRBJ2-3, reads GAGVSQSPRYKVTKRGQDVALRCDPISGHVSLYWYRQALGQGPEFLTYFNYEAQQDKSGLPNDRFSAERPEGSISTLTIQRTEQRDSAMYRCASRNAGTDTQYFGPGTRLTVL.

V usage is TRBV7-5 and J usage is TRBJ2-3; the DNA was not used to check the table's D call, TRBD2. TRBV7-5 corresponds to a pseudogene. The length of the CDR3 is 20 residues. CDR3 loop: CARSFYSTGWLLADPDTQYF. DNA for the CDR3: TGTGCCAGAAGCTTTTATTCGACGGGTTGGTTACTAGCTGATCCAGATACGCAGTATTTT.

The V and J genes are TRBV27 and TRBJ2-5; 7 bases fit TRBD1. V lost 5 bases, J lost 2 bases, and 5 bases stayed unmatched. The CDR3 contains 14 residues. The germline V gene has CDR1 MNHEY and CDR2 SMNVEV (reference sequence). In DNA, the CDR3 is TGTGCCAGCAGTCCCGGGGACAGACAAGAGACCCAGTACTTC. Protein product: CASSPGDRQETQYF.

The chain is built from TRBV6-4 and TRBJ2-3, with D tentatively TRBD2 (6 bases). The CDR3 runs 13 residues. V gave up 2 bases and J gave up 6 bases, with 9 bases separating them. From germline, CDR1 is MRHNA and CDR2 SNTAGT. CDR3 protein: CASSDRESDTQYF. The CDR3 nucleotides read TGTGCCAGCAGTGACCGGGAGTCTGATACGCAGTATTTT.

In its sample, this clone was seen once. The V call is TRBV5-1, the J call TRBJ1-2, with 9 positions matching TRBD1. Trimming cost V 1 base and J 6 bases; bases outside gene matches: 7. This CDR3 region has 15 residues. CDR1 SGHRS and CDR2 YFSETQ come from the germline V gene. For the CDR3, the DNA is TGCGCCAGCAGCTTGACCCCCGGGACAGGGAATGGCTACACCTTC. Encoded protein: CASSLTPGTGNGYTF.

This chain uses TRBV11-3 with TRBJ1-4, with a weak D call TRBD1 (6 bases). The CDR3 length is 14 residues. Germline V gene sequence: CDR1 SGHNT, CDR2 YENEEA. V was cut by 2 bases and J by 6 bases, with 10 bases left in between. This chain's CDR3 is CASSLNGGHEKLFF. CDR3 bases: TGTGCCAGCAGCTTAAACGGGGGGCATGAAAAACTGTTTTTT.

This chain connects TRBV25-1 to TRBJ1-1; D may be TRBD1 (5 bases). The V and J ends lost 4 bases and 11 bases respectively, with 17 bases between them. Germline assignment: CDR1 MGHDK and CDR2 SYGVNS. The CDR3 extends over 13 amino acids. In nucleotides, the CDR3 is TGTGCCAGCAGTGGTATGGGGTCAGGGCTGGCTTTCTTT. It codes for CASSGMGSGLAFF.

The chain recombines TRBV7-2 with TRBJ2-7, with 11 positions matching TRBD2. CDR1 and CDR2 (germline): SGHTA, FQGNSA. J lost 6 bases, V lost 3 bases, and 4 bases had no gene match. CDR3 size: 14 residues. This CDR3 is CASSFDSGRGEQYF. The CDR3 nucleotides read TGTGCCAGCAGCTTTGATAGCGGGAGGGGCGAGCAGTACTTC.

Here the CDR3 reads CASSVDSDQTQYF. The CDR3, as DNA: TGTGCCAGCAGCGTCGACAGCGACCAGACCCAGTACTTC. The chain couples TRBV13 to TRBJ2-5, with D possibly matching TRBD1 (5 bases). The V gene's germline CDR1 is PRHDT and CDR2 FYEKMQ (reference sequence). V was cut by 5 bases and J by 6 bases, with 13 bases left in between. This CDR3 has 13 amino acids. The entire variable domain, with the rest obtained from reference TRBV13 and TRBJ2-5, is as follows: AAGVIQSPRHLIKEKRETATLKCYPIPRHDTVYWYQQGPGQDPQFLISFYEKMQSDKGSIPDRFSAQQFSDYHSELNMSSLELGDSALYFCASSVDSDQTQYFGPGTRLLVL.

This clone was observed a handful of times. The chain employs TRBV30 and TRBJ2-2; no reliable D call. Germline V lookup: CDR1 GTSNPN, CDR2 SVGIG (reference sequence). Deletions cut 0 bases from V and 4 bases from J, with 12 bases between. The length of the CDR3 is 15 residues. The CDR3 sequence is CAWSVLGPATGELFF. DNA of the CDR3: TGTGCCTGGAGTGTACTCGGTCCAGCCACCGGGGAGCTGTTTTTT. Together with reference TRBV30 and TRBJ2-2, the CDR3 gives the full variable domain: SQTIHQWPATLVQPVGSPLSLECTVEGTSNPNLYWYRQAAGRGLQLLFYSVGIGQISSEVPQNLSASRPQDRQFILSSKKLLLSDSGFYLCAWSVLGPATGELFFGEGSRLTVL.

This clone has more than one count but fewer than ten. The J gene is TRBJ1-1, the V gene TRBV20-1; a weak D match, TRBD1 (6 bases). Germline lookup yields CDR1 DFQATT and CDR2 SNEGSKA (reference sequence). V was cut by 6 bases and J by 10 bases, with 15 bases left in between. The CDR3 totals 11 residues. The CDR3 region is CSALDRILAFF. The CDR3 coding sequence is TGCAGTGCACTCGACAGGATCTTAGCTTTCTTT.

This chain links TRBV11-3 with TRBJ2-7; no reliable D call. The CDR3 is 15 residues long. The V end was cut by 5 bases, the J end by 4 bases, with 18 bases between. The germline V gene encodes CDR1 SGHNT and CDR2 YENEEA. CDR3 loop: CASSNPFNIDYEQYF. Here the CDR3 DNA reads TGTGCCAGCAGCAACCCTTTCAACATAGATTACGAGCAGTACTTC. Full variable domain (outside the CDR3, taken from reference TRBV11-3 and TRBJ2-7): EAGVVQSPRYKIIEKKQPVAFWCNPISGHNTLYWYLQNLGQGPELLIRYENEEAVDDSQLPKDRFSAERLKGVDSTLKIQPAELGDSAVYLCASSNPFNIDYEQYFGPGTRLTVT.

DNA of the CDR3: TGTGCCAGCAGCTTAGCGGGAGGCTCCTACAATGAGCAGTTCTTC. Its translation is CASSLAGGSYNEQFF. The chain couples TRBV11-2 to TRBJ2-1; TRBD2 agrees at 7 bases. CDR1 is SGHAT and CDR2 is FQNNGV in the germline V gene. This CDR3 comprises 15 residues. V gave up 1 base and J gave up 0 bases; unmatched junction bases: 0.

Worth noting for this clone: Other DNA sequences in the sample encode the same CDR3. The genes are TRBV9 and TRBJ2-1, with TRBD2 matching 12 bases. V shed 4 bases, J shed 2 bases, and the junction held 4 bases outside the gene matches. The CDR3 is 16 residues long. Germline values: CDR1 SGDLS, CDR2 YYNGEE. The CDR3 loop reads CASSPRTSGTYNEQFF. In DNA form, the CDR3 reads TGTGCCAGCAGCCCCCGGACTAGCGGGACCTACAATGAGCAGTTCTTC. The full variable domain, rest sourced from reference TRBV9 and TRBJ2-1, is DSGVTQTPKHLITATGQRVTLRCSPRSGDLSVYWYQQSLDQGLQFLIQYYNGEERAKGNILERFSAQQFPDLHSELNLSSLELGDSALYFCASSPRTSGTYNEQFFGPGTRLTVL.

The rearrangement links TRBV28 to TRBJ2-7, with D perhaps TRBD1 (6 bases). Germline values: CDR1 MDHEN, CDR2 SYDVKM. Trimming took off 6 bases at V and 4 bases at J, with 16 bases between the two ends. The length of the CDR3 is 14 residues. CDR3 DNA sequence: TGTGCCAGCAGCCTCCCGGGACACCAATACGAGCAGTACTTC. It codes for CASSLPGHQYEQYF. Looking up the rest from reference TRBV28 and TRBJ2-7 gives the full variable domain: DVKVTQSSRYLVKRTGEKVFLECVQDMDHENMFWYRQDPGLGLRLIYFSYDVKMKEKGDIPEGYSVSREKKERFSLILESASTNQTSMYLCASSLPGHQYEQYFGPGTRLTVT.